This T cell receptor (beta chain) stems from a study of T-cell reconstitution after alpha-beta-depleted transplantation in children. The CDR3 is 13 amino acids. In germline, CDR1 is SQVTM, CDR2 ANQGSEA. The V gene end was trimmed by 5 bases and the J gene end by 4 bases; junction bases not matched to a gene: 4. The library targeted TCRbeta and was prepared with unique molecular identifiers. TCRdb independently ran MiXCR on the PCR reads; one entry per CDR3 protein. The data hold about 47,000 distinct CDR3 sequences, with around 56% observed a single time. This TCR was sampled from a boy in the first two years of life with SCID, due to receive a stem cell transplant. The chain couples TRBV29-1 to TRBJ2-7, with 11 bases aligning to TRBD1. Material: peripheral blood, obtained before TCRalphabeta/CD19-depleted stem cell transplant. CDR3 nucleotides: TGCAGCGTTCCGGGACAGGGGGTATACGAGCAGTACTTC. It yields the protein CSVPGQGVYEQYF.